These 10 T cell receptor beta chains originate from one sample sequenced in a study of blood T cell repertoires in COVID-19. The assay was immunoSEQ multiplex PCR, and TCRdb's table has in-frame clones only and misses some. This table holds fewer than 350,000 clones, about 91% found once. Sequencing was performed on peripheral blood. All receptors derive from a woman aged 25 to 39 with COVID-19, enrolled during active disease.

The J gene is TRBJ2-1, the V gene TRBV5-4, with 8 bases fitting TRBD1. CDR1 and CDR2 from the germline V gene are SGHNT and YYREEE (reference sequence). The CDR3 is made up of 14 amino acids. The V gene end was trimmed by 4 bases and the J gene end by 6 bases; junction bases not matched to a gene: 6. CDR3 DNA: TGTGCCAGCAGCCGACCTGACAGGGGCAATGAGCAGTTCTTC. This gives the protein CASSRPDRGNEQFF.

This clone came up many times. The V and J genes are TRBV30 and TRBJ1-2, with D perhaps TRBD1 (5 bases). The CDR3 extends over 14 amino acids. Per germline, CDR1 GTSNPN and CDR2 SVGIG (reference sequence). V lost 4 bases, J lost 7 bases, and 19 bases lay in between. CDR3 coding DNA: TGTGCCTGGAAGGGGAACACCCAAAGGGGTGGCTACACCTTC. Amino acids: CAWKGNTQRGGYTF.

This chain joins TRBV15 and TRBJ2-1; D is possibly TRBD2 (5 bases). Germline V gives CDR1 LNHNV, CDR2 YYDKDF (reference sequence). CDR3 size: 15 residues. Trimming stripped 5 bases from V and 0 bases from J, with 11 bases between. The CDR3 DNA is TGTGCCACCAGCCGGGAAGCGGTCTCCTACAATGAGCAGTTCTTC. It is translated as CATSREAVSYNEQFF. The whole variable domain, remainder taken from reference TRBV15 and TRBJ2-1, is DAMVIQNPRYQVTQFGKPVTLSCSQTLNHNVMYWYQQKSSQAPKLLFHYYDKDFNNEADTPDNFQSRRPNTSFCFLDIRSPGLGDTAMYLCATSREAVSYNEQFFGPGTRLTVL.

The chain is built from TRBV19 and TRBJ1-2; TRBD1 aligns across 9 bases. V dropped 1 base and J dropped 0; count of bases not matched to a gene: 0. Germline assignment: CDR1 LNHDA and CDR2 SQIVND (reference sequence). CDR3 length equals 15 residues. The CDR3 DNA reads as TGTGCCAGTAGTATAGGACAGGGGGCTAACTATGGCTACACCTTC. This translates into CASSIGQGANYGYTF.

The sample holds a few counts of this clone. This chain joins TRBV19 and TRBJ2-5; 12 positions match TRBD2. Per germline, CDR1 LNHDA and CDR2 SQIVND (reference sequence). J gave up 5 bases and V 5 bases, and 3 bases lay outside the gene matches. The CDR3 consists of 14 residues. CDR3 sequence reads: CASSDTSGGETQYF. The DNA of the CDR3 is TGTGCCAGTAGTGATACTAGCGGGGGGGAGACCCAGTACTTC.

The V gene is TRBV24-1, the J gene TRBJ1-1; no reliable D call. Trimming pared 9 bases from V and 4 bases from J, leaving 8 bases between. In germline, CDR1 is KGHDR, CDR2 SFDVKD. The length of the CDR3 is 11 residues. CDR3 coding DNA: TGTGCCACCGGCAGTTCCACTGAAGCTTTCTTT. It codes for CATGSSTEAFF.

This rearrangement joins TRBV29-1 to TRBJ2-7; 7 bases map to TRBD1. The CDR3 length is 16 residues. V lost 7 bases, J lost 3 bases, and 18 bases stayed unmatched. Germline V CDR1 and CDR2: SQVTM, ANQGSEA. The CDR3 coding sequence is TGCAGCGCCAGCGCGGCCTCTACGGGACAGCTCTACGAGCAGTACTTC. Encoded protein: CSASAASTGQLYEQYF.

The CDR3 nucleotides are TGTGCCAGCAGCTTAAACTTCAGGGGCGCCTCTGGAAACACCATATATTTT. Protein sequence: CASSLNFRGASGNTIYF. The V and J genes are TRBV7-8 and TRBJ1-3; perhaps TRBD1 as D (6 bases). Trimming cost V 2 bases and J 0 bases, with 14 bases left between them. This CDR3 has 17 amino acids. Germline V gene lookup returns CDR1 SGHVS and CDR2 FQNEAQ.

A single count supports this clone. The chain recombines TRBV27 with TRBJ1-6; TRBD1 might be the D (5 bases). This CDR3 contains 15 residues. Germline lookup yields CDR1 MNHEY and CDR2 SMNVEV (reference sequence). Trimming took off 3 bases at V and 10 bases at J, with 16 bases between the two ends. CDR3 sequence: CASSFKGQGYSPLHF. CDR3 DNA sequence: TGTGCCAGCAGTTTTAAAGGGCAGGGATACTCACCCCTCCACTTT.

The chain combines TRBV6-5 with TRBJ2-1; D is uncertain. The V end was cut by 0 bases, the J end by 2 bases, with 11 bases between. CDR3 size: 16 residues. CDR1 MNHEY and CDR2 SVGAGI come from the germline V gene. The CDR3 protein is CASSYSRRIAYNEQFF. The DNA for the CDR3 is TGTGCCAGCAGTTACTCCAGGCGAATTGCCTACAATGAGCAGTTCTTC.